A selection of T cell receptor beta chains follows, all from one sample in a study of cytomegalovirus exposure and HLA in healthy donors. Only in-frame clones appear in the TCRdb table, and some are missing; sequencing was by immunoSEQ multiplex PCR. The table has some 66,000 clones, around four fifths seen once. Sequencing was done on a sample of PBMCs. These receptors were taken from a man in his forties or fifties in good health and CMV-seronegative. The CDR3 runs from the conserved cysteine through the conserved F or W. Fields, in order: V gene, J gene, D gene, clone size, CDR3 DNA, CDR3 protein. D genes are given only for firm matches. A row's size may be missing; if present it is once, few, many or a size class.

v_gene: TRBV11-2
j_gene: TRBJ2-2
d_gene: TRBD2
abundance: .
CDR3nt: TGTGCCAGCAGCTTAGTAGGTAGCGGGAGCGCCGGGGAGCTGTTTTTT
CDR3aa: CASSLVGSGSAGELFF

v_gene: TRBV2
j_gene: TRBJ1-5
d_gene: TRBD1
abundance: .
CDR3nt: TGTGCCAGCACCTCGGGACAGGGCTATCAGCCCCAGCATTTT
CDR3aa: CASTSGQGYQPQHF

v_gene: TRBV18
j_gene: TRBJ1-2
d_gene: .
abundance: .
CDR3nt: TGTGCCAGCTCACCAGTAACAGAAAACTATGGCTACACCTTC
CDR3aa: CASSPVTENYGYTF

v_gene: TRBV12-5
j_gene: TRBJ2-2
d_gene: .
abundance: .
CDR3nt: TGTGCTAGTGGACTTACCGGGGAGCTGTTTTTT
CDR3aa: CASGLTGELFF

v_gene: TRBV7-9
j_gene: TRBJ2-3
d_gene: .
abundance: .
CDR3nt: TGTGCCAGCAGCTTGAGACTAGAGAGGGATACGCAGTATTTT
CDR3aa: CASSLRLERDTQYF

v_gene: TRBV18
j_gene: TRBJ1-1
d_gene: TRBD1
abundance: .
CDR3nt: TGTGCCAGCTCACCCCTCAGGACAGGGAGGAACACTGAAGCTTTCTTT
CDR3aa: CASSPLRTGRNTEAFF

v_gene: TRBV9
j_gene: TRBJ2-5
d_gene: TRBD2
abundance: .
CDR3nt: TGTGCCAGCAGCGGTAATTCGGGGGGGCAAGAGACCCAGTACTTC
CDR3aa: CASSGNSGGQETQYF

v_gene: TRBV5-1
j_gene: TRBJ1-1
d_gene: .
abundance: .
CDR3nt: TGCGCCAGCAGCTCCCTACAGGGAACTGAAGCTTTCTTT
CDR3aa: CASSSLQGTEAFF

v_gene: TRBV6-5
j_gene: TRBJ1-3
d_gene: .
abundance: .
CDR3nt: TGTGCCAGCAGTTACTCGGGGAGTACTGGAAACACCATATATTTT
CDR3aa: CASSYSGSTGNTIYF

v_gene: TRBV6-5
j_gene: TRBJ1-6
d_gene: .
abundance: .
CDR3nt: TGTGCCAGCAACACCGACTCGGGGAATTCACCCCTCCACTTT
CDR3aa: CASNTDSGNSPLHF

v_gene: TRBV7-9
j_gene: TRBJ1-4
d_gene: TRBD1
abundance: few
CDR3nt: TGTGCCAGCAGCTCGGGACAGGGGAGGGAAAAACTGTTTTTT
CDR3aa: CASSSGQGREKLFF

v_gene: TRBV5-4
j_gene: TRBJ1-1
d_gene: .
abundance: .
CDR3nt: TGTGCCAGCAGCTCGGGACAGAACACTGAAGCTTTCTTT
CDR3aa: CASSSGQNTEAFF

v_gene: TRBV4-1
j_gene: TRBJ2-7
d_gene: TRBD2
abundance: .
CDR3nt: TGCGCCAGCAGCCAGGCCTGGTCCCCCGGGACTAACCCTTACGAGCAGTACTTC
CDR3aa: CASSQAWSPGTNPYEQYF

v_gene: TRBV5-1
j_gene: TRBJ2-5
d_gene: .
abundance: .
CDR3nt: TGCGCCAGCAGCTACTCCCAAGAGACCCAGTACTTC
CDR3aa: CASSYSQETQYF

v_gene: TRBV7-9
j_gene: TRBJ2-5
d_gene: .
abundance: .
CDR3nt: TGTGCCAGCAGCTCGAGGGGGGAGACCCAGTACTTC
CDR3aa: CASSSRGETQYF

v_gene: TRBV28
j_gene: TRBJ2-7
d_gene: .
abundance: .
CDR3nt: TGTGCCAGCAGTTTGGGGACACGGATAAACGAGCAGTACTTC
CDR3aa: CASSLGTRINEQYF

v_gene: TRBV18
j_gene: TRBJ1-1
d_gene: TRBD1
abundance: .
CDR3nt: TGTGCCAGCTCACCACCGTCAGGACAGGGACCGACTGAAGCTTTCTTT
CDR3aa: CASSPPSGQGPTEAFF

v_gene: TRBV28
j_gene: TRBJ2-7
d_gene: .
abundance: .
CDR3nt: TGTGCCAGCAGTAAAGGGGGAGGGCTCCACGAGCAGTACTTC
CDR3aa: CASSKGGGLHEQYF

v_gene: TRBV5-4
j_gene: TRBJ2-3
d_gene: TRBD2
abundance: .
CDR3nt: TGTGCCAGCAGCCGTAGACTAGCATCTAGCACAGATACGCAGTATTTT
CDR3aa: CASSRRLASSTDTQYF

v_gene: TRBV28
j_gene: TRBJ2-1
d_gene: TRBD2
abundance: .
CDR3nt: TGTGCCAGCAGGCGGACTAGCGGGAGAGTTTATGAGCAGTTCTTC
CDR3aa: CASRRTSGRVYEQFF

v_gene: TRBV19
j_gene: TRBJ2-7
d_gene: .
abundance: .
CDR3nt: TGTGCCAGTGCGGTTTCGGACAGCTACGAGCAGTACTTC
CDR3aa: CASAVSDSYEQYF

v_gene: TRBV6-1
j_gene: TRBJ1-1
d_gene: .
abundance: .
CDR3nt: TGTGCCAGCATTTGGGGGCGCGGGAACACTGAAGCTTTCTTT
CDR3aa: CASIWGRGNTEAFF

v_gene: TRBV2
j_gene: TRBJ1-5
d_gene: .
abundance: .
CDR3nt: TGTGCCAGCAAAGGATCTCGGGACACCCTCAATCAGCCCCAGCATTTT
CDR3aa: CASKGSRDTLNQPQHF

v_gene: TRBV5-1
j_gene: TRBJ1-1
d_gene: .
abundance: .
CDR3nt: TGCGCCAGCAGCCCTAGACCACCCAACACTGAAGCTTTCTTT
CDR3aa: CASSPRPPNTEAFF

v_gene: TRBV7-9
j_gene: TRBJ1-4
d_gene: TRBD1
abundance: .
CDR3nt: TGTTCCAGCAGCCTACTCGGGACAGCTGCGAATGAAAAACTGTTTTTT
CDR3aa: CSSSLLGTAANEKLFF

v_gene: TRBV7-2
j_gene: TRBJ2-1
d_gene: TRBD2
abundance: .
CDR3nt: TGTGCCAGCAGCTTACGTGGGCGGGAGGGCTCCTACAATGAGCAGTTCTTC
CDR3aa: CASSLRGREGSYNEQFF